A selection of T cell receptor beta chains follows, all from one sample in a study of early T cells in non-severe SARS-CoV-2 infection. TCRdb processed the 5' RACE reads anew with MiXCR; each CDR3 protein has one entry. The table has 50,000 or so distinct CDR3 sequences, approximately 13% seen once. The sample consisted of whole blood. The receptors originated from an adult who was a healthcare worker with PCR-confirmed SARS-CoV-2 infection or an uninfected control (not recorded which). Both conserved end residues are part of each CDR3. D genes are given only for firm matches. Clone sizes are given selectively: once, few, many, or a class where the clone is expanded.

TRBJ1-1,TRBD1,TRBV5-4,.,TGTGCCAGCAGCGGGCTGACAGGGGGAGGGGGAGCTTTCTTT,CASSGLTGGGGAFF
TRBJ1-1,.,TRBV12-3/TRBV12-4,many,TGTGCCAGCAGACCCGGGGCGGGTCTGGCTGAAGCTTTCTTT,CASRPGAGLAEAFF
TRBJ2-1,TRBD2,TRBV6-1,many,TGTGCCAGCAGTGAAAGAAGATGGCGAGCGGGGGGTCCAAGCTCCTACAATGAGCAGTTCTTC,CASSERRWRAGGPSSYNEQFF
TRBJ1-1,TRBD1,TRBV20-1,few,TGCAGTGCTAGAGATCAAGGAAGAGACAGGGCGCGAATGAACACTGAAGCTTTCTTT,CSARDQGRDRARMNTEAFF
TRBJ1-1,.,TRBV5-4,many,TGTGCCAGCAGCTTGTATGGTAGGACAGCGAACACTGAAGCTTTCTTT,CASSLYGRTANTEAFF
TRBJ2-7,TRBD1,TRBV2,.,TGTGCCAGCAGTCCGGGGACAGGGGGAAACTTC,CASSPGTGGNF
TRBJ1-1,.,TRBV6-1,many,TGTGCCAGCAGTAACAGGAGGAACACTGAAGCTTTCTTT,CASSNRRNTEAFF
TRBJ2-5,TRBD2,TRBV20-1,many,TGCAGTGCTCACTCGGGGGGACTAGTGCGTGAGACCCAGTACTTC,CSAHSGGLVRETQYF
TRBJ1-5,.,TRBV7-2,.,TGTGCCAGCAGCTCTAGTTTGGGCAGGGGTGGCAATCAGCCCCAGCATTTT,CASSSSLGRGGNQPQHF
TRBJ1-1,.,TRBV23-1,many,TGCGCCCTACGACCGGCACCCTCTTTCACTGAAGCTTTCTTT,CALRPAPSFTEAFF
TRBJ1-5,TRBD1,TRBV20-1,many,TGCAGTGCTAGAGATGCGGGACAGGGGAATCAGCCCCAGCATTTT,CSARDAGQGNQPQHF
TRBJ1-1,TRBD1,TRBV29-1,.,TGCAGCGTTCTTACAGGGGAGGTGTTGGACACTGAAGCTTTCTTT,CSVLTGEVLDTEAFF
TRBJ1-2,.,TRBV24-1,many,TGTGCCACCAGTGATCCGAACACAGGGAGTAACTATGGCTACACCTTC,CATSDPNTGSNYGYTF
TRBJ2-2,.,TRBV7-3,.,TGTGCCAGCAGCTTAGGGGGCGCAACACAAGGCGGGGAGCTGTTTTTT,CASSLGGATQGGELFF
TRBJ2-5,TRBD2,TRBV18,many,TGTGCCAGCTCACCCCTAGCGGGGATGGGGCAAGAGACCCAGTACTTC,CASSPLAGMGQETQYF
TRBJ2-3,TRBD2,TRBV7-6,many,TGTGCCAGCAGCAGCCGGGCGGGGGCAGATACGCAGTATTTT,CASSSRAGADTQYF
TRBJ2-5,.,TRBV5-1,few,TGCGCCAGCAGCTTGGCGACGGCGAAAGAGACCCAGTACTTC,CASSLATAKETQYF
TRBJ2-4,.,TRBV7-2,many,TGTGCCAGCAGCTTAGAAAGGATTCAGTACTTC,CASSLERIQYF
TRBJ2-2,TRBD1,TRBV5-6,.,TGTGCCAGCAGCATACAGACAGGGGAGTACGGGGAGCTGTTTTTT,CASSIQTGEYGELFF
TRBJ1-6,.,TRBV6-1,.,TGTGCCAGCAGTGAAATGGACTCCTTTAGTAATTCACCCCTCCACTTT,CASSEMDSFSNSPLHF
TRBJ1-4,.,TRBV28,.,TGTGCCAGCAGTCTTCCGGGGAATGAAAAACTGTTTTTT,CASSLPGNEKLFF
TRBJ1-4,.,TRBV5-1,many,TGCGCCAGCAGCTTCAACTCGGAAGATGAAAAACTGTTTTTT,CASSFNSEDEKLFF
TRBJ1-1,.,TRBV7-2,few,TGTGCCAGCAGCTTTTTACAGGTGAACACTGAAGCTTTCTTT,CASSFLQVNTEAFF
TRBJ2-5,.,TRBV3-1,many,TGTGCCAGCAGCCCCTCCGGGGTGCGAGAGACCCAGTACTTC,CASSPSGVRETQYF
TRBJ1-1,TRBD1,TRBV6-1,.,TGTGCCAGCAGTGGGACGACAGGGAGTGTTGAAGCTTTCTTT,CASSGTTGSVEAFF
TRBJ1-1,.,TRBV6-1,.,TGTGCCAGCAGTGACAGGCCCTCCTCGCTAGAAGCTTTCTTT,CASSDRPSSLEAFF
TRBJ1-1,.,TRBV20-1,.,TGCAGTGCTAGAGACAGGTTTATGAACACTGAAGCTTTCTTT,CSARDRFMNTEAFF
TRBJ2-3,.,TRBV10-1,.,TGCGCCAGCCCGGTGACCCTTAGCACAGATACGCAGTATTTT,CASPVTLSTDTQYF
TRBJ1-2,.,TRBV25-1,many,TGTGCCAGTACGGACATAATGGGTGGCTACACCTTC,CASTDIMGGYTF
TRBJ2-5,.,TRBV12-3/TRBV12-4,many,TGTGCCAGCAGTTTTTCCCCCCGGACAGAGACCCAGTACTTC,CASSFSPRTETQYF
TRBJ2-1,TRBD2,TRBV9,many,TGTGCCAGCAGCGTAGAACTAGCGGCCTACAATGAGCAGTTCTTC,CASSVELAAYNEQFF
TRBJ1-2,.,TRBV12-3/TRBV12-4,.,TGTGCCAGCAGCTTGGCGGGGGCGGTCGGCTACACCTTC,CASSLAGAVGYTF
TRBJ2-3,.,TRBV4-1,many,TGCGCCAGCAGCCAAGTTCTCTCTAAGGGTCAGGATACGCAGTATTTT,CASSQVLSKGQDTQYF
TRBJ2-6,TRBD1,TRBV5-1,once,TGCGCCAGCAGCTTTTCAACCGGGACAGCCTCTGGGGCCAACGTCCTGACTTTC,CASSFSTGTASGANVLTF
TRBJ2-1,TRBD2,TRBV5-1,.,TGCGCCAGCAGCTTGGCCCCTAGCGGGGGGTACAATGAGCAGTTCTTC,CASSLAPSGGYNEQFF
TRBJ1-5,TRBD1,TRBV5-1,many,TGCGCCAGCAGCTTGGAAGGGGGCTGGGAGCCCCAGCATTTT,CASSLEGGWEPQHF
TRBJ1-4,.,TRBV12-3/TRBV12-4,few,TGTGCCAGCAGTACCTCCTCGTGGATGGAGGAGGGTAATGAAAAACTGTTTTTT,CASSTSSWMEEGNEKLFF
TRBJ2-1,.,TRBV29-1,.,TGCAGCGTTGACCCAGGGACCGATGAGCAGTTCTTC,CSVDPGTDEQFF
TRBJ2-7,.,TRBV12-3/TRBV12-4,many,TGTGCCAGCAGTCCGGACAGCTACGAGCAGTACTTC,CASSPDSYEQYF
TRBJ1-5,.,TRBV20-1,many,TGCAGTGCTCGTCAGGGAACCTATAGCAATCAGCCCCAGCATTTT,CSARQGTYSNQPQHF
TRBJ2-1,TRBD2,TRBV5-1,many,TGCGCCAGCAGCTTAAAGGCGGGGGGGCCCCCCTACAATGAGCAGTTCTTC,CASSLKAGGPPYNEQFF
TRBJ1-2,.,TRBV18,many,TGTGCCAGCCCCCTGAAGGGGGAGGGCTATGGCTACACCTTC,CASPLKGEGYGYTF